This T cell receptor beta chain was documented in a study of pediatric ulcerative colitis. Overall study results and limits: Blood samples from a couple of patients yielded substantially fewer templates and were excluded from blood-rectal overlap analysis. Two rectal clonotypes were found only in ulcerative colitis patients, all of them.

On this clone itself: What it binds is unknown.

The diagnostic colonoscopy in ulcerative colitis patients preceded any immunosuppressive treatment. Sequenced by immunoSEQ multiplex PCR; TCRdb stores in-frame clones only, minus some. The sample includes 55,000 to 75,000 clones, roughly nine tenths of them seen just once. Germline V CDR1 and CDR2: SQVTM, ANQGSEA. V gave up 6 bases and J gave up 4 bases; unmatched junction bases: 19. There are 18 residues in the CDR3. The TCR comes from a boy under 18 with severe ulcerative colitis. Input material: blood. The chain links TRBV29-1 to TRBJ1-3, with TRBD1 matching over 9 bases. CDR3 region: CSVLKEGQGSYYGNTIYF. The CDR3 nucleotides read TGCAGCGTCCTAAAGGAAGGACAGGGGAGCTATTACGGAAACACCATATATTTT. The complete variable domain, with remaining parts taken from reference TRBV29-1 and TRBJ1-3, reads SAVISQKPSRDICQRGTSLTIQCQVDSQVTMMFWYRQQPGQSLTLIATANQGSEATYESGFVIDKFPISRPNLTFSTLTVSNMSPEDSSIYLCSVLKEGQGSYYGNTIYFGEGSWLTVV.